This TCR beta chain emerged from a study of brain T cells in children with intractable seizures. Germline-derived CDR1 and CDR2 are SGHVS and FQNEAQ. This CDR3 is built from 16 residues. The J segment lost 1 base and the V segment lost 6 bases, leaving 9 bases of the junction unmatched. Regarding time point: blood from clinic visit 5 months post-surgery; TSC patient then seizure free. Method: immunoSEQ multiplex PCR; TCRdb's copy keeps in-frame clones and lacks some. The sample has hundreds of thousands of clones, about 93% seen once. The chain links TRBV7-8 to TRBJ1-1, with TRBD1 identical over 9 bases. Specimen: peripheral blood, collected 4 to 5 months after surgery. This sequence originates from a boy younger than two with tuberous sclerosis and intractable seizures. CDR3 DNA sequence: TGTGCCAGCAGAAACCCGGGACAGGGATCGAACACTGAAGCTTTCTTT. The encoded protein is CASRNPGQGSNTEAFF.